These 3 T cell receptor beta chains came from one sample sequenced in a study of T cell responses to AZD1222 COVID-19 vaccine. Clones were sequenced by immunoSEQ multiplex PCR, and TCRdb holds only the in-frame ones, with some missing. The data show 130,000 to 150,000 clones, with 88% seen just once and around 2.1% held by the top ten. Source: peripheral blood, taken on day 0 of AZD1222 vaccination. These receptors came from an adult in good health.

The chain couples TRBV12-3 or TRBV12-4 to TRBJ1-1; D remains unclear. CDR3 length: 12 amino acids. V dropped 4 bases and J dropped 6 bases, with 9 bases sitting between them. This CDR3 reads CASSSTGPEAFF. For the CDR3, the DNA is TGTGCCAGCAGTTCGACCGGTCCTGAAGCTTTCTTT.

For the CDR3, the DNA is TGCAGCGTCCGACCGGGGTATGGAGGCGAGCAGTACTTC. As protein: CSVRPGYGGEQYF. The genes are TRBV29-1 and TRBJ2-7; D possibly corresponds to TRBD2 (5 bases). Germline V gene data show CDR1 as SQVTM and CDR2 as ANQGSEA. Between the trimmed V and J ends, which lost 6 bases and 6 bases, there was a span of 18 bases. The CDR3 covers 13 residues.

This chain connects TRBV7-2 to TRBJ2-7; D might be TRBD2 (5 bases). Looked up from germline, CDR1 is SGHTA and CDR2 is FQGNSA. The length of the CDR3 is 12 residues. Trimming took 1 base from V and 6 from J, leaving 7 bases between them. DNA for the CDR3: TGTGCCAGCAGCTTAGGGACTGGCGAGCAGTACTTC. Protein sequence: CASSLGTGEQYF.